The 12 T cell receptor beta chains listed next were all sequenced from one sample in a study of molecular identifiers for immune sequencing clone quantification. MiXCR, applied by TCRdb to the PCR reads, yields one record per CDR3 protein. The sample contains some 680,000 distinct CDR3 sequences, around 25% of which appear only once. The specimen was naive CD8+ T cells from blood, with Jurkat cell RNA spiked in. Subset here: FACS-sorted CD8+CD4-CCR7+CD45RA+ naive T cells. These receptors were collected from a human donor in good health. Some libraries in this study had Jurkat cell RNA spiked in.

This clonotype was detected once. This may stem from a read error, because a much larger clone lies one nucleotide away. The chain joins TRBV12-3 or TRBV12-4 to TRBJ2-2; 9 bases fit TRBD1. There are 14 residues in the CDR3. CDR3 sequence: CASWDREYTGQLFF. CDR3 in DNA: TGTGCCAGCTGGGACAGGGAATACACCGGGCAGCTGTTTTTT.

The sample holds a few counts of this clonotype. The rearrangement links TRBV5-6 to TRBJ2-1; TRBD1 might be the D (5 bases). Trimming cost V 0 bases and J 6 bases, with 16 bases left between them. The CDR3 loop spans 16 amino acids. Per the germline V gene, CDR1 is SGHDT and CDR2 is YYEEEE. The DNA of the CDR3 is TGTGCCAGCAGCTTGGATTCTGGAGACAGCCGCAATGAGCAGTTCTTC. This translates into CASSLDSGDSRNEQFF.

On this clonotype itself: Possible read error: a much larger clone is one base away. The chain has TRBV7-9 and TRBJ2-2, with a weak D call TRBD2 (5 bases). The V gene's germline CDR1 is SEHNR and CDR2 FQNEAQ (reference sequence). The CDR3 loop spans 13 amino acids. The CDR3 here is CASSFYKTGELSF. CDR3 nucleotide sequence: TGTGCCAGCAGCTTCTACAAAACCGGGGAGCTGTCTTTT. The entire variable domain, with the rest obtained from reference TRBV7-9 and TRBJ2-2, is as follows: DTGVSQNPRHKITKRGQNVTFRCDPISEHNRLYWYRQTLGQGPEFLTYFQNEAQLEKSRLLSDRFSAERPKGSFSTLEIQRTEQGDSAMYLCASSFYKTGELSFGEGSRLTVL.

This clonotype has at least ten counts. The genes are TRBV9 and TRBJ2-3; 14 nucleotides agree with TRBD2. Germline V lookup: CDR1 SGDLS, CDR2 YYNGEE. This CDR3 comprises 17 residues. V trimming: 3 bases; J trimming: 2 bases; junction bases outside the gene matches: 5. The CDR3 DNA reads TGTGCCAGCAGCGGACCGGGACTAGCGGGGGCCACAGATACGCAGTATTTT. The encoded protein is CASSGPGLAGATDTQYF.

The chain links TRBV30 to TRBJ2-1, with 7 nucleotides matching TRBD1. The V segment lost 7 bases and the J segment 9 bases; nucleotides outside the gene matches: 9. The germline CDR1 and CDR2 sequences are GTSNPN and SVGIG (reference sequence). The CDR3 spans 12 residues. This CDR3 reads CASEQGKSEQFF. The CDR3 DNA reads as TGTGCCTCCGAACAGGGGAAGAGTGAGCAGTTCTTC.

This clonotype was detected a few times. J is TRBJ2-1 and V is TRBV27; TRBD2 agrees at 7 bases. The CDR3 totals 14 residues. Per the germline V gene, CDR1 is MNHEY and CDR2 is SMNVEV (reference sequence). V lost 2 bases to trimming and J lost 7 bases; unmatched junction nucleotides: 5. As DNA, the CDR3 is TGTGCCAGCAGTTTAGCGGGAGAGAAGAATGAGCAGTTCTTC. This encodes CASSLAGEKNEQFF.

V and J are TRBV7-9 and TRBJ2-5; either TRBD1 or TRBD2 may fit D (6 bases each). The V and J ends lost 8 bases and 2 bases respectively, with 24 bases between them. The CDR3 runs to 17 residues. Germline V gene data show CDR1 as SEHNR and CDR2 as FQNEAQ (reference sequence). For the CDR3, the DNA is TGTGCCAGCCGCAGGGGAACTTTTGGAGGGGGGCAAGAGACCCAGTACTTC. Its protein is CASRRGTFGGGQETQYF.

The rearrangement joins TRBV6-2 or TRBV6-3 to TRBJ1-6; no definite D call. Trimming stripped 2 bases from V and 3 bases from J, with 5 bases between. The CDR3 is 14 residues long. The germline V gene encodes CDR1 MNHEY and CDR2 SVGEGT. The CDR3 coding sequence is TGTGCCAGCAGTTACCTGAGCTATAATTCACCCCTCCACTTT. Its protein product is CASSYLSYNSPLHF.

This chain uses TRBV6-2 or TRBV6-3 with TRBJ2-3; D remains unclear. This CDR3 comprises 16 residues. Per the germline V gene, CDR1 is MNHEY and CDR2 is SVGEGT. V was trimmed by 5 bases and J by 4 bases, leaving 19 bases between them. CDR3 amino acids: CASSPSPGPTSDTQYF. The CDR3, as DNA: TGTGCCAGCAGTCCTAGTCCCGGGCCCACCTCAGATACGCAGTATTTT.

At least ten counts were recorded for this clonotype. The CDR3: CASSPSGTGYGYTF. CDR3 DNA sequence: TGTGCCAGCAGTCCATCCGGGACAGGCTATGGCTACACCTTC. The genes are TRBV12-3 or TRBV12-4 and TRBJ1-2; 8 nucleotides match TRBD1. After removal of 5 bases from V and 4 bases from J, the junction contained 6 bases not matched to a gene. This CDR3 has 14 amino acids.

This clonotype has at least ten counts. Written as DNA, the CDR3 is TGCAGCGTCGTAGGGACAGGGGAATCCTACGAGCAGTACTTC. Translation: CSVVGTGESYEQYF. The chain carries TRBV29-1 and TRBJ2-7, with 10 nucleotides matching TRBD1. The CDR3 is 14 amino acids. From germline, CDR1 is SQVTM and CDR2 ANQGSEA. J was trimmed by 1 base and V by 6 bases; bases with no gene match: 6.

This sequence joins TRBV20-1 and TRBJ1-1; no reliable D call. Trimming pared 3 bases from V and 7 bases from J, leaving 9 bases between. The length of the CDR3 is 11 residues. From germline, CDR1 is DFQATT and CDR2 SNEGSKA (reference sequence). CDR3 in amino acids: CSASLGLEAFF. CDR3 nucleotides: TGCAGTGCTAGTTTGGGTCTTGAAGCTTTCTTT.